The 27 T cell receptor beta chains presented below share a single source sample, sequenced in a study of T cell changes during pregnancy in multiple sclerosis (dated by TCRdb to between 2018 and 2021). The protocol used for the library was the immunoSEQ multiplex PCR assay. TCRdb re-hosts the immuneACCESS table, in-frame sequences only. Its copies lack some clones; in the studies checked, an unresolved V gene accounts for under half of them, and the cause for the rest is not known. This sample holds 65,000 to 90,000 clones; around 94% were observed only once. Under 3% of the sample goes to the ten largest clones. The sample here was peripheral blood, taken before pregnancy. The source of these receptors is a female donor with multiple sclerosis, enrolled in a pregnancy study.

The rearrangement links TRBV14 to TRBJ2-1; 7 bases line up with TRBD2. The CDR3 is 15 amino acids. Trimming removed 0 bases from V and 11 bases from J; junction bases left unmatched: 10. Germline CDR1 reads SGHDN; CDR2 reads FVKESK. The CDR3 DNA reads as TGTGCCAGCAGCCAAGAGGCGGGAGCCCTCTCCCAGCAGTTCTTC. Its translation is CASSQEAGALSQQFF.

The CDR3 loop is CSFGSNQPQHF. CDR3 sequence (DNA): TGCAGCTTCGGGAGCAATCAGCCCCAGCATTTT. The J gene is TRBJ1-5, the V gene TRBV29-1, with unresolved D. CDR3 size: 11 residues. Germline-derived CDR1 and CDR2 are SQVTM and ANQGSEA. V gave up 8 bases and J gave up 1 base, with 6 bases separating them.

The chain links TRBV6-5 to TRBJ1-2, with no clear D. Germline lookup yields CDR1 MNHEY and CDR2 SVGAGI. V dropped 6 bases and J dropped 3 bases, with 11 bases sitting between them. The CDR3 has 13 amino acids. CDR3 sequence reads: CASRAPAYYGYTF. The DNA for the CDR3 is TGTGCCAGCAGAGCCCCAGCGTACTATGGCTACACCTTC.

In this sample, this clone turned up once. This chain connects TRBV2 to TRBJ1-2; no clear D gene. The CDR3 loop spans 11 amino acids. The V and J ends lost 4 bases and 4 bases respectively, with 4 bases between them. Germline V gene data show CDR1 as SNHLY and CDR2 as FYNNEI. The CDR3 spells CASSAGYGYTF. The CDR3 DNA reads as TGTGCCAGCAGTGCCGGCTATGGCTACACCTTC.

The chain employs TRBV2 and TRBJ2-7; TRBD2 agrees at 9 bases. The CDR3 length is 15 residues. V lost 1 base and J lost 2; bases outside the gene matches: 3. The germline V gene encodes CDR1 SNHLY and CDR2 FYNNEI. CDR3 DNA: TGTGCCAGCAGTGAAGGGACTAGCGCCACCTACGAGCAGTACTTC. It translates to CASSEGTSATYEQYF.

V usage is TRBV4-1 and J usage is TRBJ1-4, with no clear D. The CDR3 has 21 residues. V lost 0 bases, J lost 4 bases, and 27 bases lay in between. CDR1 and CDR2 (germline): MGHRA, YSYEKL. CDR3: CASSQEPFLEVIWYNNEKLFF. In DNA form, the CDR3 reads TGCGCCAGCAGCCAAGAACCCTTTTTGGAGGTGATTTGGTACAATAATGAAAAACTGTTTTTT.

V usage is TRBV29-1 and J usage is TRBJ2-1; D is possibly TRBD2 (6 bases). This CDR3 contains 13 residues. Germline-derived CDR1 and CDR2 are SQVTM and ANQGSEA. Between the trimmed V and J ends, which lost 7 bases and 0 bases, there was a span of 10 bases. CDR3 sequence reads: CSGRGYSYNEQFF. DNA for the CDR3: TGCAGCGGGAGGGGATACTCCTACAATGAGCAGTTCTTC.

V and J are TRBV4-3 and TRBJ2-7, with D possibly TRBD1 on 5 matching bases. The CDR3 runs to 15 residues. Trimming stripped 0 bases from V and 2 bases from J, with 11 bases between. Germline V gives CDR1 LGHNA, CDR2 YSLEER. The CDR3 spells CASSQDRAPTYEQYF. The CDR3 DNA reads as TGCGCCAGCAGCCAAGACAGGGCCCCGACCTACGAGCAGTACTTC.

V and J are TRBV27 and TRBJ2-7; a possible D gene is TRBD1 (5 bases). The CDR3 covers 13 residues. CDR1 is MNHEY and CDR2 is SMNVEV in the germline V gene (reference sequence). With 2 bases removed from V and 4 bases from J, the gap between germline ends came to 9 bases. The DNA of the CDR3 is TGTGCCAGCAGTTTAGCGGCAGGGTACGAGCAGTACTTC. Encoded protein: CASSLAAGYEQYF.

J is TRBJ2-2 and V is TRBV27; perhaps TRBD2 as D (5 bases). Trimming shortened V by 2 bases and J by 7 bases, and 11 bases separated the two germline ends. CDR1 MNHEY and CDR2 SMNVEV come from the germline V gene (reference sequence). The CDR3 totals 14 residues. The DNA of the CDR3 is TGTGCCAGCAGTTTAATAGCGTCAATCGGGGAGCTGTTTTTT. Its protein product is CASSLIASIGELFF.

The chain uses TRBV5-1 and TRBJ2-1; D perhaps matches TRBD2 (5 bases). Trimming took off 2 bases at V and 7 bases at J, with 10 bases between the two ends. Germline values: CDR1 SGHRS, CDR2 YFSETQ. The length of the CDR3 is 13 residues. In DNA form, the CDR3 reads TGCGCCAGCAGCTTCGAAGGCGGGAATGAGCAGTTCTTC. Its translation is CASSFEGGNEQFF. The variable domain in full, completed from reference TRBV5-1 and TRBJ2-1, reads KAGVTQTPRYLIKTRGQQVTLSCSPISGHRSVSWYQQTPGQGLQFLFEYFSETQRNKGNFPGRFSGRQFSNSRSEMNVSTLELGDSALYLCASSFEGGNEQFFGPGTRLTVL.

The genes are TRBV5-1 and TRBJ2-7, with 8 bases identical to TRBD1. Trimming at V came to 3 bases and at J to 1 base, leaving 15 bases not matched to a gene. Germline V gives CDR1 SGHRS, CDR2 YFSETQ. The CDR3 is 18 amino acids. The CDR3, as DNA: TGCGCCAGCAGCTCAAATCCCGCGGACAGGGTTCGGTCCTACGAGCAGTACTTC. Its translation is CASSSNPADRVRSYEQYF. The full variable domain, with the rest looked up from reference TRBV5-1 and TRBJ2-7, is KAGVTQTPRYLIKTRGQQVTLSCSPISGHRSVSWYQQTPGQGLQFLFEYFSETQRNKGNFPGRFSGRQFSNSRSEMNVSTLELGDSALYLCASSSNPADRVRSYEQYFGPGTRLTVT.

This clone was picked up a small number of times. The CDR3 loop is CASSLGAGLGQPQHF. As DNA, the CDR3 is TGTGCCAGCAGCTTAGGGGCGGGGTTGGGTCAGCCCCAGCATTTT. The chain couples TRBV7-2 to TRBJ1-5; D uncertain. Per germline, CDR1 SGHTA and CDR2 FQGNSA. This CDR3 region has 15 residues. V lost 1 base to trimming and J lost 6 bases, with 13 bases between them. Full variable domain (rest looked up from reference TRBV7-2 and TRBJ1-5): GAGVSQSPSNKVTEKGKDVELRCDPISGHTALYWYRQSLGQGLEFLIYFQGNSAPDKSGLPSDRFSAERTGGSVSTLTIQRTQQEDSAVYLCASSLGAGLGQPQHFGDGTRLSIL.

V is TRBV16 and J is TRBJ1-2, with no clear D. CDR1 and CDR2 (germline): KGHSY, FQNENV. Between the trimmed V and J ends, which lost 9 bases and 6 bases, there was a span of 14 bases. This CDR3 is 12 amino acids long. CDR3 residues: CASKGGTDGYTF. The CDR3 nucleotides read TGTGCCAGTAAAGGAGGTACGGATGGCTACACCTTC. The full variable domain, with the rest looked up from reference TRBV16 and TRBJ1-2, is GEEVAQTPKHLVRGEGQKAKLYCAPIKGHSYVFWYQQVLKNEFKFLISFQNENVFDETGMPKERFSAKCLPNSPCSLEIQATKLEDSAVYFCASKGGTDGYTFGSGTRLTVV.

This chain uses TRBV30 with TRBJ1-1; D unclear. This CDR3 has 14 residues. V was shortened by 1 base and J by 3 bases, with 12 bases between the two germline ends. Germline CDR1 and CDR2: GTSNPN and SVGIG (reference sequence). CDR3 sequence reads: CAWSGVGWDTEAFF. CDR3 nucleotide sequence: TGTGCCTGGAGTGGTGTGGGCTGGGACACTGAAGCTTTCTTT.

V gene TRBV5-5 combines with J gene TRBJ2-7, with 8 bases identical to TRBD1. The trim removed 4 bases at V and 2 bases at J, leaving 8 bases unmatched. CDR3 length: 15 residues. Germline CDR1 reads SGHKS; CDR2 reads YYEKEE (reference sequence). CDR3 residues: CASSIGQGLTYEQYF. The CDR3 coding sequence is TGTGCCAGCAGCATCGGACAGGGCCTTACCTACGAGCAGTACTTC.

The rearrangement links TRBV9 to TRBJ1-3; D unclear. Germline CDR1 SGDLS, CDR2 YYNGEE. The CDR3 contains 13 residues. The germline V and J ends were trimmed by 4 bases and 6 bases, with 11 bases remaining between them. In nucleotides, the CDR3 is TGTGCCAGCAGCCAGAGGGTGGAAAACACCATATATTTT. Amino acid sequence: CASSQRVENTIYF.

This clone was seen a single time. The chain uses TRBV4-1 and TRBJ2-2; 9 positions agree with TRBD1. The germline CDR1 and CDR2 sequences are MGHRA and YSYEKL. The CDR3 is made up of 14 amino acids. J lost 11 bases, V lost 0 bases, and 4 bases had no gene match. The DNA for the CDR3 is TGCGCCAGCAGCCAAGAAGGACAGGGGATTGAGCTGTTTTTT. Its translation is CASSQEGQGIELFF.

The chain links TRBV5-6 to TRBJ2-5, with D possibly being TRBD1 (6 bases). The germline gives CDR1 SGHDT, CDR2 YYEEEE. The CDR3 contains 14 residues. The V end was cut by 5 bases, the J end by 4 bases, with 15 bases between. The CDR3 region is CASRLQGGGETQYF. The CDR3, as DNA: TGTGCCAGCAGACTACAGGGTGGTGGAGAGACCCAGTACTTC.

The chain carries TRBV7-9 and TRBJ2-1, with 8 bases matching TRBD1. The V segment lost 4 bases and the J segment 5 bases; nucleotides outside the gene matches: 10. The CDR3 spans 16 residues. Germline assignment: CDR1 SEHNR and CDR2 FQNEAQ (reference sequence). The CDR3 DNA follows: TGTGCCAGCAGCTCGCTAGGACAGGGTAGGGACAATGAGCAGTTCTTC. It yields the protein CASSSLGQGRDNEQFF.

The chain is built from TRBV15 and TRBJ1-2; D gene uncertain. The germline V gene has CDR1 LNHNV and CDR2 YYDKDF (reference sequence). The V end lost 1 base, the J end lost 4 bases, and 10 bases lay between the germline ends. The CDR3 contains 14 residues. The CDR3 protein is CATSRVEEPYGYTF. In DNA, the CDR3 is TGTGCCACCAGCAGAGTTGAGGAGCCCTATGGCTACACCTTC.

The chain has TRBV19 and TRBJ1-2; D is undetermined. Deletions cut 5 bases from V and 3 bases from J, with 19 bases between. Germline V gene lookup returns CDR1 LNHDA and CDR2 SQIVND (reference sequence). CDR3 length: 16 amino acids. CDR3 loop: CASSSLGTELHYGYTF. The CDR3 DNA follows: TGTGCCAGTAGTTCCTTAGGCACAGAATTACACTATGGCTACACCTTC.

This chain links TRBV6-5 with TRBJ1-1, with a possible D match to TRBD1 (6 bases). The CDR3 has 13 residues. Germline CDR1 is MNHEY and CDR2 is SVGAGI. The V end lost 2 bases, the J end lost 8 bases, and 12 bases lay between the germline ends. The CDR3, as DNA: TGTGCCAGCAGTTACACTCGGACAGACGAAGCTTTCTTT. It is translated as CASSYTRTDEAFF.

This chain connects TRBV5-6 to TRBJ2-5; D ambiguous. The end of the DNA is better explained by TRBJ2-7, so the J call may be wrong. The CDR3 loop spans 14 amino acids. Germline CDR1 reads SGHDT; CDR2 reads YYEEEE. CDR3 nucleotides: TGTGCCAGCAGCTTGGGGGTCTGGAACTACGAGCAGTACTTC. It yields the protein CASSLGVWNYEQYF.

This chain's CDR3 is CASSVDGSPTTKQYF. The CDR3 bases are TGTGCCAGCAGCGTAGACGGGAGCCCAACTACGAAGCAGTACTTC. This chain links TRBV9 with TRBJ2-7, with a possible D match to TRBD2 (6 bases). Trimming pared 0 bases from V and 8 bases from J, leaving 18 bases between. CDR3 length: 15 amino acids. Germline assignment: CDR1 SGDLS and CDR2 YYNGEE.

The chain employs TRBV7-9 and TRBJ2-1, with TRBD2 identical over 13 bases. V lost 3 bases and J lost 6; bases outside the gene matches: 2. The CDR3 loop spans 15 amino acids. Germline CDR1 is SEHNR and CDR2 is FQNEAQ (reference sequence). DNA for the CDR3: TGTGCCAGCAGCTTTACTAGCGGGAGGGCCAATGAGCAGTTCTTC. This gives the protein CASSFTSGRANEQFF.

The rearrangement joins TRBV19 to TRBJ2-7; TRBD1 might be the D (5 bases). From germline, CDR1 is LNHDA and CDR2 SQIVND (reference sequence). The CDR3 extends over 12 amino acids. Trimming cost V 4 bases and J 2 bases, with 6 bases left between them. For the CDR3, the DNA is TGTGCCAGTAGTACAGGGCCCTACGAGCAGTACTTC. It specifies CASSTGPYEQYF.